The sequence of this TCR beta chain was determined in a study of tumor-infiltrating lymphocytes in primary liver carcinoma. Findings of the study overall: Only about 7.5-25% of top clones spanned all five tumor regions.

The CDR3 loop spans 16 amino acids. With 6 bases clipped from V and 9 bases from J, the junction kept 18 bases outside the gene matches. Germline V CDR1 and CDR2: DFQATT, SNEGSKA (reference sequence). Comments on this clonotype: Its antigen is not identified.

Investigators took RNA and DNA out together from roughly 18-30 mg of unsorted bulk tissue. Total RNA amounting to around 450 ng was the source from which TCR beta cDNA was made with a constant-region primer. For TCR beta, libraries were produced by three nested multiplex PCR rounds using slightly modified ARM-PCR. TRBV1-TRBV30 forward primers and a C-beta reverse primer were used in the first two PCR rounds, which each ran for about 10 cycles. One entry per CDR3 protein, called by TCRdb with MiXCR from the multiplex PCR reads. The sample lists under 200,000 distinct CDR3 sequences; around four fifths were seen once.

The gene calls are TRBV20-1 and TRBJ2-1; TRBD2 agrees at 9 bases. The sample consisted of tumor tissue from primary liver carcinoma. The TCR originated in a man in his forties with primary liver carcinoma and hepatitis B virus infection. CDR3 sequence (DNA): TGCAGTGCCCTGGGGGAGGGGATAGCGGGAGTTAGTGAGCAGTTCTTC. The encoded protein is CSALGEGIAGVSEQFF.